Shown below are 18 T cell receptor beta chains from a single sample sequenced in a study of vaccination and CD4 T cells after COVID-19. What these receptors recognize is not known. Treatment here: roughly 11-day PBMC culture with coronavirus spike peptide pools or control peptides (ViraFEST assay). Sequencing of the DNA from cultured CD4+ T cells was carried out with the Oncomine TCR Beta short-read assay. TCRdb fed the PCR reads into MiXCR, producing one record per CDR3 protein. The data show a few thousand distinct CDR3 sequences, about 50% seen once. The specimen was CD4+ T cells from blood, cultured in vitro. The receptors come from a human donor who had recovered from COVID-19.

The chain combines TRBV20-1 with TRBJ2-1; 9 bases match TRBD1. The CDR3 runs to 16 residues. CDR1 and CDR2 from the germline V gene are DFQATT and SNEGSKA (reference sequence). Trimming took 0 bases from V and 7 from J; bases not matched to a gene: 10. The CDR3 spells CSAREPRDRAGNEQFF. CDR3 coding DNA: TGCAGTGCTAGAGAGCCCCGGGACAGGGCAGGGAATGAGCAGTTCTTC.

The chain is built from TRBV7-8 and TRBJ2-1, with unresolved D. This CDR3 comprises 13 residues. Germline V gives CDR1 SGHVS, CDR2 FQNEAQ. The germline V and J ends were trimmed by 1 base and 4 bases, with 5 bases remaining between them. The CDR3 region is CASSLEEYNEQFF. The CDR3 nucleotides read TGTGCCAGCAGCTTAGAAGAATACAATGAGCAGTTCTTC. Full variable domain (remainder filled in from reference TRBV7-8 and TRBJ2-1): GAGVSQSPRYKVAKRGQDVALRCDPISGHVSLFWYQQALGQGPEFLTYFQNEAQLDKSGLPSDRFFAERPEGSVSTLKIQRTQQEDSAVYLCASSLEEYNEQFFGPGTRLTVL.

The chain combines TRBV20-1 with TRBJ1-5; D is perhaps TRBD1 (6 bases). Germline V CDR1 and CDR2: DFQATT, SNEGSKA (reference sequence). V was cut by 0 bases and J by 5 bases, with 17 bases left in between. This CDR3 contains 16 residues. CDR3 in DNA: TGCAGTGCTAGAGATGGGAGGGGGGACACCCATCAGCCCCAGCATTTT. It is translated as CSARDGRGDTHQPQHF.

Only a few counts were recorded for this clonotype. The V call is TRBV6-1, the J call TRBJ2-5; the D gene is possibly TRBD2 (6 bases). Trimming left V 8 bases short and J 2 bases short, with 12 bases between. The CDR3 consists of 13 residues. Germline loops: CDR1 MNHNS, CDR2 SASEGT. CDR3 in DNA: TGTGCCAGCGGGACTGACCTGCAAGAGACCCAGTACTTC. Its protein product is CASGTDLQETQYF.

This chain connects TRBV12-3 or TRBV12-4 to TRBJ2-5; no definite D call. V lost 3 bases to trimming and J lost 0 bases, with 8 bases between them. The CDR3 loop spans 14 amino acids. CDR3 loop: CASSFDTYQETQYF. CDR3 DNA sequence: TGTGCCAGCAGTTTTGACACGTACCAAGAGACCCAGTACTTC.

The table lists this clonotype with a few counts. The chain has TRBV27 and TRBJ1-5, with 8 nucleotides matching TRBD1. This CDR3 is built from 14 residues. Germline V gene data show CDR1 as MNHEY and CDR2 as SMNVEV (reference sequence). Trimming at V came to 5 bases and at J to 5 bases, leaving 5 bases not matched to a gene. The CDR3 DNA sequence: TGTGCCAGCAGTGGGGACAGGCCCTATCAGCCCCAGCATTTT. Residues: CASSGDRPYQPQHF.

This clonotype has just a few counts. V and J are TRBV6-1 and TRBJ2-5; 8 bases align to TRBD1. The CDR3 covers 14 residues. With V trimmed by 7 bases and J by 9 bases, 13 bases remained unmatched. Germline V gene sequence: CDR1 MNHNS, CDR2 SASEGT. The chain's CDR3 is CASTPPGQGRAQYF. CDR3 bases: TGTGCCAGCACCCCACCTGGACAGGGTCGGGCCCAGTACTTC.

This rearrangement joins TRBV12-3 or TRBV12-4 to TRBJ2-3; TRBD1 matches at 7 bases. The CDR3 runs to 15 residues. V lost 6 bases, J lost 3 bases, and 9 bases stayed unmatched. The CDR3 is CASSLGTANTDTQYF. The CDR3 nucleotides read TGTGCCAGCAGCCTGGGGACAGCCAATACAGATACGCAGTATTTT.

The J gene is TRBJ2-7, the V gene TRBV28; 7 bases map to TRBD1. V shed 10 bases and J 2 bases; nucleotides not matched to a gene: 5. Germline values: CDR1 MDHEN, CDR2 SYDVKM. The CDR3 has 12 residues. CDR3 sequence: CATEGATYEQYF. The DNA for the CDR3 is TGTGCCACAGAGGGGGCCACCTACGAGCAGTACTTC.

The V gene is TRBV7-2, the J gene TRBJ2-4; unclear D gene. The CDR3 is 14 amino acids. Trimming took off 3 bases at V and 5 bases at J, with 11 bases between the two ends. The germline V gene encodes CDR1 SGHTA and CDR2 FQGNSA. CDR3 bases: TGTGCCAGCAGCTTTATTTTAGGAGAAAACATTCAGTACTTC. Protein: CASSFILGENIQYF.

This clonotype occurred once. V usage is TRBV7-9 and J usage is TRBJ2-7, with D unclear. The length of the CDR3 is 11 residues. CDR1 and CDR2 from the germline V gene are SEHNR and FQNEAQ (reference sequence). V was trimmed by 3 bases and J by 12 bases, leaving 12 bases between them. The chain's CDR3 is CASSLQARLYF. Here the CDR3 DNA reads TGTGCCAGCAGCTTGCAGGCTCGTTTGTACTTC.

This clonotype was counted a single time. The chain combines TRBV7-2 with TRBJ1-2, with TRBD1 matching 12 bases. V dropped 4 bases and J dropped 12; count of bases not matched to a gene: 18. CDR1 is SGHTA and CDR2 is FQGNSA in the germline V gene. The CDR3 runs 17 residues. The CDR3 bases are TGTGCCAGCAGCTCTAGCGGGACAGGGGGCTCCCTGGGGGCTAACACCTTC. Translated: CASSSSGTGGSLGANTF.

The chain joins TRBV12-3 or TRBV12-4 to TRBJ2-3, with a weak D call TRBD2 (5 bases). V dropped 5 bases and J dropped 0 bases, with 12 bases sitting between them. This CDR3 comprises 15 residues. For the CDR3, the DNA is TGTGCCAGCAGTATCTGGCGGACTAGCACAGATACGCAGTATTTT. It is translated as CASSIWRTSTDTQYF.

The chain is built from TRBV6-5 and TRBJ1-6; 7 nucleotides align to TRBD1. From germline, CDR1 is MNHEY and CDR2 SVGAGI. The CDR3 runs 15 residues. After removal of 2 bases from V and 10 bases from J, the junction contained 8 bases not matched to a gene. CDR3 amino acids: CASSYEGAPGSPLHF. For the CDR3, the DNA is TGTGCCAGCAGTTACGAGGGGGCTCCGGGATCACCCCTCCACTTT.

The rearrangement joins TRBV15 to TRBJ1-5, with TRBD1 as a possible D gene (5 bases). The V gene's germline CDR1 is LNHNV and CDR2 YYDKDF (reference sequence). The CDR3 length is 14 residues. V was pared by 9 bases and J by 2 bases, with 14 bases between. The CDR3 sequence is CATGEMGGNQPQHF. Written as DNA, the CDR3 is TGTGCCACGGGAGAGATGGGGGGCAATCAGCCCCAGCATTTT.

The chain recombines TRBV6-5 with TRBJ1-5, with D unresolved. The CDR3 consists of 13 residues. CDR1 is MNHEY and CDR2 is SVGAGI in the germline V gene. Trimming removed 2 bases from V and 5 bases from J, with 7 bases in between. CDR3 loop: CASSYKPHQPQHF. Here the CDR3 DNA reads TGTGCCAGCAGTTACAAACCCCATCAGCCCCAGCATTTT.

The rearrangement uses TRBV19 and TRBJ2-5; tentative D call: TRBD2 (6 bases). This CDR3 has 14 amino acids. V was trimmed by 10 bases and J by 5 bases, leaving 20 bases between them. Germline V gives CDR1 LNHDA, CDR2 SQIVND (reference sequence). The CDR3 DNA reads TGTGCCACCGGACTAATGGGGCTGGGGGAGACCCAGTACTTC. It yields the protein CATGLMGLGETQYF.

This clonotype showed up just a few times. CDR3 loop: CASSLRQGPPGTEAFF. The DNA for the CDR3 is TGTGCCAGCAGCTTGCGGCAGGGCCCACCAGGGACTGAAGCTTTCTTT. This chain links TRBV7-3 with TRBJ1-1; perhaps TRBD1 as D (5 bases). CDR3 length: 16 amino acids. Trimming removed 3 bases at V and 5 bases at J, with 19 bases between. Germline V gives CDR1 SGHTA, CDR2 FQGTGA.